This T cell receptor (beta chain) was found in a study of T cell repertoires in cytomegalovirus infection. Findings and limits, study-wide: Cumulative public TCR beta family frequency identified CMV carriers with the relevant HLA. Dominating the ex vivo response were TCR beta clonotypes that were CMV-specific and HLA-C-restricted.

TCRdb passed the reads through MiXCR, listing each CDR3 protein once. This table has around 190,000 distinct CDR3 sequences, under 15% appearing once. Unmatched junction bases numbered 7, after V lost 6 bases and J lost 2 bases. Germline lookup yields CDR1 MNHNY and CDR2 SVGAGI (reference sequence). This CDR3 has 15 amino acids. This clonotype occurred many times. As yet, its antigen is unknown. This sequence was found in a human donor in good health (CMV status not recorded). Some clones in this sample may be carry-over from other donors' samples. This chain links TRBV6-6 with TRBJ2-3; 8 bases agree with TRBD2. The specimen was PBMCs. The CDR3 bases are TGTGCCAGCAGACCTATAGCGGGGAACACAGATACGCAGTATTTT. Its translation: CASRPIAGNTDTQYF.